Detailed here is one T cell receptor beta chain. With 3 bases clipped from V and 9 bases from J, the junction kept 7 bases outside the gene matches. CDR3 length equals 14 residues. Looked up from germline, CDR1 is MDHEN and CDR2 is SYDVKM. The sample belongs to a study of shared T cell receptors in the human thymus. The method was immunoSEQ multiplex PCR; TCRdb's version includes in-frame clones alone and lacks a portion of them. The sample lists 640,000 or so clones, around 87% seen once, with 0.0094% in the top ten. These data were also filed under a second study, of human thymus T cells. That source adds: It was healthy Finnish infants having corrective surgery for congenital heart defects who were the donors. In thymic and blood repertoires alike, V and J usage looked biased. Unrelated individuals reportedly shared highly overlapping thymic TCR repertoires.

V gene TRBV28 combines with J gene TRBJ2-1; 8 nucleotides match TRBD2. Sequenced sample: thymocytes. This receptor was taken from a boy under two years old with a congenital heart defect. The CDR3 loop is CASSFSREVFEQFF. CDR3 nucleotide sequence: TGTGCCAGCAGTTTCTCGCGGGAGGTTTTTGAGCAGTTCTTC.